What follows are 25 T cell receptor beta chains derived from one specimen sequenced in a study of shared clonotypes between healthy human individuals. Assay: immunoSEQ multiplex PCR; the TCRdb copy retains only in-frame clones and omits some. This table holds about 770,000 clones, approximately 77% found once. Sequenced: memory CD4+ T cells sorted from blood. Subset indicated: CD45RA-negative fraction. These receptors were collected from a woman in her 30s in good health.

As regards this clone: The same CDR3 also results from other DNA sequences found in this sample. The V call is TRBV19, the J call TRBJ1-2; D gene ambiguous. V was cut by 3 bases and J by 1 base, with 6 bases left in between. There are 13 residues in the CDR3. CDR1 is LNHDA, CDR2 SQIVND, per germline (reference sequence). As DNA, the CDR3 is TGTGCCAGTAGTATTCGGAGTAACTATGGCTACACCTTC. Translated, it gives CASSIRSNYGYTF.

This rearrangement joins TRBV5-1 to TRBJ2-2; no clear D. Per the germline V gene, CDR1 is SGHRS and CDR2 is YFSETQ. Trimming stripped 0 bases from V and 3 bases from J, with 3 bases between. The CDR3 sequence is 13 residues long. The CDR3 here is CASSLDHTGELFF. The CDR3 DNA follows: TGCGCCAGCAGCTTGGATCACACCGGGGAGCTGTTTTTT.

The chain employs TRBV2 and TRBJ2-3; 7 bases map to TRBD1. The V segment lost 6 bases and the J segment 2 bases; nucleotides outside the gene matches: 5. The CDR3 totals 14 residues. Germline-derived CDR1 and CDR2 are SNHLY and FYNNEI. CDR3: CASRRQGTTDTQYF. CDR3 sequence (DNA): TGTGCCAGCAGAAGACAGGGAACCACAGATACGCAGTATTTT. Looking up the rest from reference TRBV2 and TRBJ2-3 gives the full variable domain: EPEVTQTPSHQVTQMGQEVILRCVPISNHLYFYWYRQILGQKVEFLVSFYNNEISEKSEIFDDQFSVERPDGSNFTLKIRSTKLEDSAMYFCASRRQGTTDTQYFGPGTRLTVL.

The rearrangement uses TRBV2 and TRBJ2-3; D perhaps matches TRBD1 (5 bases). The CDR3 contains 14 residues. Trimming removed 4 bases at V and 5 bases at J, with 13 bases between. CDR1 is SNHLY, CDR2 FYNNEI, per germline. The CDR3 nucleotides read TGTGCCAGCAGTGTTTACAGGTCGGAAGATACGCAGTATTTT. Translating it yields CASSVYRSEDTQYF.

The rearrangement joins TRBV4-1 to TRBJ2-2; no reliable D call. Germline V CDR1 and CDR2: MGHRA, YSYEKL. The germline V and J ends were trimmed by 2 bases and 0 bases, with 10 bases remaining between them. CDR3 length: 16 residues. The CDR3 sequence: CASSQRVGTNTGELFF. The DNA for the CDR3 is TGCGCCAGCAGCCAAAGGGTTGGAACGAACACCGGGGAGCTGTTTTTT.

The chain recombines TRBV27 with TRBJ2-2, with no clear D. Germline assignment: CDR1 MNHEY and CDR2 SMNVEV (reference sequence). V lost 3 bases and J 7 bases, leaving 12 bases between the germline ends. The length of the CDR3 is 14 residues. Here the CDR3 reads CASSLLQRHGELFF. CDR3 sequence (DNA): TGTGCCAGCAGTTTGCTTCAGAGACACGGGGAGCTGTTTTTT.

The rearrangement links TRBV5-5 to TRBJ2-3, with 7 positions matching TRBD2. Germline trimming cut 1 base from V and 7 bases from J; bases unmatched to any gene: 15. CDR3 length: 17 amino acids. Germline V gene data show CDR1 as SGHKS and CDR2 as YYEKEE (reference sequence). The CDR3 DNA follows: TGTGCCAGCAGCTTGAGGATAGCGGGCCAGGAGGGGAATACGCAGTATTTT. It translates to CASSLRIAGQEGNTQYF.

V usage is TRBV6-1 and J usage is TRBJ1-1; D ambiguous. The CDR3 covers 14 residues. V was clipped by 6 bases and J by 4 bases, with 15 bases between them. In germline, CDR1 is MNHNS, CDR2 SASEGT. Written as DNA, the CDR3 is TGTGCCAGCAGCGGCCTCCCTCGGGTCACTGAAGCTTTCTTT. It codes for CASSGLPRVTEAFF.

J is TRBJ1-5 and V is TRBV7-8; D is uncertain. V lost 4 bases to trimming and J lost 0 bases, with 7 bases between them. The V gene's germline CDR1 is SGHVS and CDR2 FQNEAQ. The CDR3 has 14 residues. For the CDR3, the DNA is TGTGCCAGCAGCTCACGTATTAGCAATCAGCCCCAGCATTTT. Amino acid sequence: CASSSRISNQPQHF.

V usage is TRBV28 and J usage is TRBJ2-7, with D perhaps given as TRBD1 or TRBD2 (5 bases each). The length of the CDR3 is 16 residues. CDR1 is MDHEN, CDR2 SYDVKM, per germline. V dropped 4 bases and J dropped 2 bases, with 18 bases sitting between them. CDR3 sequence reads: CASSSHAGTGTYEQYF. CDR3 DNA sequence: TGTGCCAGCAGTTCCCACGCCGGGACGGGAACCTACGAGCAGTACTTC.

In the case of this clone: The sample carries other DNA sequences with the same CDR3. The DNA for the CDR3 is TGCGCCAGCAGCTTGAGCTTTGGGGGGCCCTCCTACGAGCAGTACTTC. It yields the protein CASSLSFGGPSYEQYF. The genes are TRBV5-1 and TRBJ2-7; the D call may be TRBD1 or TRBD2 (6 bases each). This CDR3 region has 16 residues. The germline CDR1 and CDR2 sequences are SGHRS and YFSETQ. V lost 1 base and J lost 0, with 14 bases in between.

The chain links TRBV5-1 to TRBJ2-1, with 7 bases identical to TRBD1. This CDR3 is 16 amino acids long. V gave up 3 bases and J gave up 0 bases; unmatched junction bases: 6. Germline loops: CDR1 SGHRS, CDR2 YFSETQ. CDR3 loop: CASSWGQLNSYNEQFF. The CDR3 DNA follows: TGCGCCAGCAGCTGGGGACAGTTAAACTCCTACAATGAGCAGTTCTTC.

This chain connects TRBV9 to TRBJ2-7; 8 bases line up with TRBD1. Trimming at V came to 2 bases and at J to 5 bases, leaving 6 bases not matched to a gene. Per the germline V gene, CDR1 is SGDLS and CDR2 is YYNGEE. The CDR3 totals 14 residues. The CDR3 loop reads CASSVRDRWDEQYF. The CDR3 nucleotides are TGTGCCAGCAGCGTCCGGGACAGGTGGGACGAGCAGTACTTC.

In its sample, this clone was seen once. The CDR3 region is CASSVAVGTRETQYF. The CDR3 DNA reads as TGTGCCAGCAGCGTAGCTGTTGGGACCCGGGAGACCCAGTACTTC. V gene TRBV9 combines with J gene TRBJ2-5; D tentatively reads TRBD1 or TRBD2 (5 bases each). V dropped 0 bases and J dropped 5 bases, with 14 bases sitting between them. Germline V gene data show CDR1 as SGDLS and CDR2 as YYNGEE. The CDR3 is made up of 15 amino acids.

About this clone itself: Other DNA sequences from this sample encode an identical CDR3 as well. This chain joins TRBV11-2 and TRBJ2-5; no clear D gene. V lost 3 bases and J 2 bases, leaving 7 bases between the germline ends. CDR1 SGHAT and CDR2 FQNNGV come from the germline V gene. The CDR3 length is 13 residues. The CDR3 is CASSFGQQETQYF. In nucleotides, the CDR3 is TGTGCCAGCAGCTTTGGTCAGCAAGAGACCCAGTACTTC. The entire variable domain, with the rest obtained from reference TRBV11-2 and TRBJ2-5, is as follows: EAGVAQSPRYKIIEKRQSVAFWCNPISGHATLYWYQQILGQGPKLLIQFQNNGVVDDSQLPKDRFSAERLKGVDSTLKIQPAKLEDSAVYLCASSFGQQETQYFGPGTRLLVL.

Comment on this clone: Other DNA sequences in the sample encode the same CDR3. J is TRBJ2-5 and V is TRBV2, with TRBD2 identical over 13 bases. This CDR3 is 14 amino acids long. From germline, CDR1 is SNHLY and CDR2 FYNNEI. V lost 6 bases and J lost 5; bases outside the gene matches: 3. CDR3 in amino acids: CASSPTSGRETQYF. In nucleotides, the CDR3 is TGTGCCAGCAGCCCGACTAGCGGGAGGGAGACCCAGTACTTC.

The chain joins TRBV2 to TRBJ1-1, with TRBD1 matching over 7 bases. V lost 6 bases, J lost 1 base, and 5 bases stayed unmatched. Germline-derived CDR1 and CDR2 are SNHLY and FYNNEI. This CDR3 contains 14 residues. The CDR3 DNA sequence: TGTGCCAGCAGAGGAGGGACAGAGAACACTGAAGCTTTCTTT. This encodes CASRGGTENTEAFF.

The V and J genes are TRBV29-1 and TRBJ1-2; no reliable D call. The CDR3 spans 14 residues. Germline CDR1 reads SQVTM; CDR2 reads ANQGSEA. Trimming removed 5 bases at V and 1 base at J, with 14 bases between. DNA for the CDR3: TGCAGCGTTTCCGGGATACCCTATAACTATGGCTACACCTTC. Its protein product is CSVSGIPYNYGYTF.

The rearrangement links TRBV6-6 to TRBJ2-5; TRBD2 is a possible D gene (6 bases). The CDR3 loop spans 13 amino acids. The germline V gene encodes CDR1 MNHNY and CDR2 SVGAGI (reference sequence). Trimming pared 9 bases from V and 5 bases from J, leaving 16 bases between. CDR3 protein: CASSPPGRETQYF. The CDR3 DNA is TGTGCCAGTTCCCCCCCGGGGAGGGAGACCCAGTACTTC.

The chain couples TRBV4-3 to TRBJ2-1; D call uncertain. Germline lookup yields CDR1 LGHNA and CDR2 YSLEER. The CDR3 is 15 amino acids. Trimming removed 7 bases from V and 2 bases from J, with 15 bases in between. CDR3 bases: TGCGCCAGCAACGCGAGGAGTCTAACCTACAATGAGCAGTTCTTC. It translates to CASNARSLTYNEQFF.

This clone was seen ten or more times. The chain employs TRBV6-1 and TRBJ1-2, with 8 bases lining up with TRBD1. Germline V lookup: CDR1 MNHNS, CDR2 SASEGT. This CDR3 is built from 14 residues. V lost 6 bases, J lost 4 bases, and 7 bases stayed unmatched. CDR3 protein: CASRKQGGGYGYTF. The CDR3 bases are TGTGCCAGCAGGAAACAGGGGGGAGGCTATGGCTACACCTTC.

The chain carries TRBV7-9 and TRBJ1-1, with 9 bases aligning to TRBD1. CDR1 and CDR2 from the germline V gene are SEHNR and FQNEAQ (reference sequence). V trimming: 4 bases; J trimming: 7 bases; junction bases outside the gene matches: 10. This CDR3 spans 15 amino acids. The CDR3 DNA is TGTGCCAGCAGCTCGAGGGGGACAGGGAGGGATGAAGCTTTCTTT. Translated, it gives CASSSRGTGRDEAFF.

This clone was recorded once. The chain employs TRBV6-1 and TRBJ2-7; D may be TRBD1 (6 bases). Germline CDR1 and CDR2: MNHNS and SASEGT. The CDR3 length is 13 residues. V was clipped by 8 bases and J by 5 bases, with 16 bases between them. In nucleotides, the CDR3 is TGTGCCAGCGAAAAGGGGGATCGCCACGAGCAGTACTTC. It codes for CASEKGDRHEQYF.

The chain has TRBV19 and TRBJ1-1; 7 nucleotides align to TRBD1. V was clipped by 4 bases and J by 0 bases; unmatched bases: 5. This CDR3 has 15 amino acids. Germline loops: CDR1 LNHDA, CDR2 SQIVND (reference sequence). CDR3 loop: CASSTRDRVNTEAFF. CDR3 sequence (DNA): TGTGCCAGTAGTACCCGGGACAGAGTGAACACTGAAGCTTTCTTT.

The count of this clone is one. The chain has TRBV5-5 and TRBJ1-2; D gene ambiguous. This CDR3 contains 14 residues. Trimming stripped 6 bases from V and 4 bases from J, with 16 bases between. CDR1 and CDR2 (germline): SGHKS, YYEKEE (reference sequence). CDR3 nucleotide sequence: TGTGCCAGCAACGGAGGGCCGGCGGGCTATGGCTACACCTTC. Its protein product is CASNGGPAGYGYTF. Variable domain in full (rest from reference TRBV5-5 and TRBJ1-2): DAGVTQSPTHLIKTRGQQVTLRCSPISGHKSVSWYQQVLGQGPQFIFQYYEKEERGRGNFPDRFSARQFPNYSSELNVNALLLGDSALYLCASNGGPAGYGYTFGSGTRLTVV.